Listed below are T cell receptor beta chains from one sample, sequenced in a study of cytomegalovirus exposure and HLA in healthy donors. Measured with immunoSEQ multiplex PCR; TCRdb has only the in-frame clones, and not every one. The table records about 160,000 clones, over 70% of them present only once. The sample was PBMCs. The receptors stem from a woman aged 40 to 55 in good health and CMV-seropositive. CDR3s include the opening cysteine and the closing phenylalanine or tryptophan. A D gene is named only where the DNA matches it firmly. Expanded clones are given a class, and other clones once, few, many or no size at all.

j_call clone_size d_call v_call cdr3_aa cdr3_nt
TRBJ1-6 NA NA TRBV6-1 CASSEEPRGSSYNSPLHF TGTGCCAGCAGTGAAGAGCCCCGGGGAAGCTCCTATAATTCACCCCTCCACTTT
TRBJ1-5 NA NA TRBV28 CASGGESNQPQHF TGTGCCAGCGGGGGGGAGAGCAATCAGCCCCAGCATTTT
TRBJ1-2 NA TRBD1 TRBV25-1 CASSEPQGVGYTF TGTGCCAGCAGTGAACCGCAGGGGGTAGGCTACACCTTC
TRBJ1-2 NA TRBD1 TRBV7-9 CASSRRQGDGYTF TGTGCCAGCAGTCGTCGACAGGGCGATGGCTACACCTTC
TRBJ1-5 NA TRBD1 TRBV28 CASSIGGRGRVQPQHF TGTGCCAGCTCGATCGGGGGCAGGGGGCGAGTCCAGCCCCAGCATTTT
TRBJ1-4 NA NA TRBV28 CASTIGATNEKLFF TGTGCCAGTACTATAGGGGCAACTAATGAAAAACTGTTTTTT
TRBJ2-1 NA TRBD1 TRBV6-1 CASSEAPGQGGNEQFF TGTGCCAGCAGTGAAGCGCCGGGACAGGGAGGCAATGAGCAGTTCTTC
TRBJ2-2 few TRBD2 TRBV11-2 CASSTGTSGDTGELFF TGTGCCAGCAGCACGGGGACTAGCGGAGACACCGGGGAGCTGTTTTTT
TRBJ1-4 NA NA TRBV5-1 CASSRGGNEKLFF TGCGCCAGCAGCAGGGGTGGTAATGAAAAACTGTTTTTT
TRBJ2-4 NA NA TRBV12-5 CASLPPVQGSNIQYF TGTGCTAGTCTCCCCCCGGTCCAGGGGTCAAACATTCAGTACTTC
TRBJ1-5 once TRBD1 TRBV19 CASSMETGNQPQHF TGTGCCAGTAGTATGGAGACAGGGAATCAGCCCCAGCATTTT
TRBJ2-1 once NA TRBV5-1 CASSFRRGQGARHEQFF TGCGCCAGCAGCTTCAGGCGGGGGCAGGGGGCCCGGCATGAGCAGTTCTTC
TRBJ1-1 NA NA TRBV29-1 CSVEFRGGTEAFF TGCAGCGTAGAATTCAGGGGCGGCACTGAAGCTTTCTTT
TRBJ2-3 once NA TRBV29-1 CSVDWRGYTDTQYF TGCAGCGTTGATTGGCGGGGTTACACAGATACGCAGTATTTT
TRBJ1-1 NA NA TRBV11-1 CASSSPGLGTEAFF TGTGCCAGCAGCTCTCCGGGACTAGGCACTGAAGCTTTCTTT
TRBJ2-1 NA TRBD2 TRBV6-1 CATRLADNEQFF TGTGCCACCAGACTAGCGGATAATGAGCAGTTCTTC
TRBJ1-1 NA TRBD1 TRBV5-4 CASSSRDRRDTEAFF TGTGCCAGCAGCTCTCGGGACAGAAGGGACACTGAAGCTTTCTTT
TRBJ2-5 NA TRBD2 TRBV30 CAWSLKLAGAQETQYF TGTGCCTGGAGTCTCAAACTAGCGGGGGCCCAAGAGACCCAGTACTTC
TRBJ1-1 NA NA TRBV5-5 CASSLAQNSEAFF TGTGCCAGCAGCTTGGCCCAAAACAGCGAAGCTTTCTTT
TRBJ1-1 NA NA TRBV23-1 CASSQKQFMNTEAFF TGCGCCAGCAGTCAAAAACAGTTCATGAACACTGAAGCTTTCTTT
TRBJ2-7 few TRBD2 TRBV11-2 CASSLGTSGAYYEQYF TGTGCCAGCAGCCTCGGGACTAGCGGGGCTTACTACGAGCAGTACTTC
TRBJ2-2 NA TRBD1 TRBV7-9 CASSLASTGGAHRAGELFF TGTGCCAGCAGCTTAGCCTCGACAGGGGGCGCCCATAGGGCCGGGGAGCTGTTTTTT
TRBJ2-3 NA NA TRBV21-1 CASSIVRGSVDTQYF TGTGCCAGCAGCATCGTCAGGGGTTCGGTAGATACGCAGTATTTT
TRBJ1-1 NA TRBD1 TRBV7-9 CASSRTGGNTEAFF TGTGCCAGCAGCCGAACAGGGGGGAACACTGAAGCTTTCTTT
TRBJ1-5 NA TRBD1 TRBV2 CASSEYGTANNQPQHF TGTGCCAGCAGCGAGTATGGGACAGCCAACAATCAGCCCCAGCATTTT
TRBJ2-3 few NA TRBV4-2 CASSQGRGPPTDTQYF TGTGCCAGCAGCCAAGGGCGGGGGCCCCCCACAGATACGCAGTATTTT